One and the same sample provided the 25 T cell receptor beta chains below, sequenced in a study of technical replicates of blood from several donors. Here immunoSEQ multiplex PCR was the method, and the copy in TCRdb shows in-frame clones only, minus some. The table includes some 100,000 clones, 96% detected once. The sequencing input was T cells isolated from PBMCs. These receptors all stem from a human donor in good health.

The chain couples TRBV6-1 to TRBJ1-3; unclear D gene. The CDR3 extends over 17 amino acids. Germline values: CDR1 MNHNS, CDR2 SASEGT. Trimming removed 1 base from V and 0 bases from J, with 13 bases in between. The CDR3 reads CASSEVRGVSSGNTIYF. The CDR3 nucleotides read TGTGCCAGCAGTGAAGTCCGGGGAGTAAGCTCTGGAAACACCATATATTTT.

V usage is TRBV6-1 and J usage is TRBJ2-7, with D perhaps TRBD1 (5 bases). The CDR3 is 11 amino acids. The V end lost 8 bases, the J end lost 3 bases, and 8 bases lay between the germline ends. Per germline, CDR1 MNHNS and CDR2 SASEGT. The CDR3 loop is CASQQVYEQYF. CDR3 in DNA: TGTGCCAGCCAACAGGTCTACGAGCAGTACTTC.

The rearrangement links TRBV30 to TRBJ1-5; the D is unclear. Germline V gives CDR1 GTSNPN, CDR2 SVGIG (reference sequence). V lost 1 base and J lost 2, with 6 bases in between. The CDR3 contains 13 residues. This CDR3 reads CAWSGQGNQPQHF. CDR3 nucleotide sequence: TGTGCCTGGAGTGGGCAGGGCAATCAGCCCCAGCATTTT.

This chain joins TRBV19 and TRBJ1-2, with D possibly matching TRBD1 (5 bases). V was pared by 8 bases and J by 4 bases, with 11 bases between. CDR1 is LNHDA, CDR2 SQIVND, per germline (reference sequence). The CDR3 extends over 12 amino acids. The CDR3 here is CASSWGGYGYTF. CDR3 sequence (DNA): TGTGCCAGTTCCTGGGGGGGCTATGGCTACACCTTC.

V and J are TRBV6-5 and TRBJ1-2, with D maybe TRBD1 (6 bases). With 0 bases removed from V and 8 bases from J, the gap between germline ends came to 16 bases. This CDR3 region has 15 residues. The germline V gene has CDR1 MNHEY and CDR2 SVGAGI. In DNA, the CDR3 is TGTGCCAGCAGTTACTCGTCTCGGACAGCGGTGGGCTACACCTTC. Amino acids: CASSYSSRTAVGYTF.

The V call is TRBV29-1, the J call TRBJ2-1, with D possibly being TRBD2 (6 bases). The CDR3 extends over 14 amino acids. CDR1 SQVTM and CDR2 ANQGSEA come from the germline V gene. Trimming stripped 7 bases from V and 6 bases from J, with 19 bases between. The CDR3 sequence: CSDAPHGGLNEQFF. The DNA for the CDR3 is TGCAGCGATGCACCCCACGGGGGTCTCAATGAGCAGTTCTTC.

The V gene is TRBV9, the J gene TRBJ2-5, with 7 bases identical to TRBD1. The V and J ends lost 3 bases and 5 bases, in that order; junction bases with no gene match: 10. The CDR3 is 15 amino acids. Germline V gene sequence: CDR1 SGDLS, CDR2 YYNGEE. CDR3 coding DNA: TGTGCCAGCAGCGCCTCGACAGGGAAGGGGGAGACCCAGTACTTC. It translates to CASSASTGKGETQYF.

This chain joins TRBV10-2 and TRBJ2-7; TRBD1 matches at 9 bases. V lost 7 bases and J lost 1; bases outside the gene matches: 20. The CDR3 spans 19 residues. In germline, CDR1 is WSHSY, CDR2 SAAADI. The CDR3 protein is CASNEPGQGFFAPSYEQYF. The CDR3 DNA reads as TGCGCCAGCAATGAACCGGGACAGGGATTCTTCGCCCCATCCTACGAGCAGTACTTC.

The rearrangement joins TRBV5-1 to TRBJ1-2, with D possibly TRBD1 on 5 matching bases. The CDR3 extends over 12 amino acids. V lost 0 bases, J lost 8 bases, and 8 bases lay in between. Germline assignment: CDR1 SGHRS and CDR2 YFSETQ. The CDR3 here is CASSLEGRGYTF. As DNA, the CDR3 is TGCGCCAGCAGCTTGGAGGGGCGGGGCTACACCTTC. The variable domain in full, completed from reference TRBV5-1 and TRBJ1-2, reads KAGVTQTPRYLIKTRGQQVTLSCSPISGHRSVSWYQQTPGQGLQFLFEYFSETQRNKGNFPGRFSGRQFSNSRSEMNVSTLELGDSALYLCASSLEGRGYTFGSGTRLTVV.

The gene calls are TRBV29-1 and TRBJ2-7; D not resolved. This CDR3 comprises 12 residues. V was pared by 5 bases and J by 5 bases, with 13 bases between. From germline, CDR1 is SQVTM and CDR2 ANQGSEA. The CDR3 reads CSVFIDSNEQYF. CDR3 coding DNA: TGCAGCGTTTTTATAGATTCTAACGAGCAGTACTTC.

The V call is TRBV19, the J call TRBJ1-1; no clear D. CDR3 length: 13 residues. V was trimmed by 6 bases and J by 1 base, leaving 9 bases between them. Germline V gene sequence: CDR1 LNHDA, CDR2 SQIVND (reference sequence). CDR3 bases: TGTGCCAGTAGGTACAGAGAGAACACTGAAGCTTTCTTT. Encoded protein: CASRYRENTEAFF.

The chain carries TRBV6-1 and TRBJ2-5; a possible D gene is TRBD2 (6 bases). CDR1 and CDR2 (germline): MNHNS, SASEGT. The CDR3 has 14 amino acids. V was shortened by 10 bases and J by 12 bases, with 27 bases between the two germline ends. As DNA, the CDR3 is TGTGCCACCACAGAGGGACTCGGTAGAAGGGACGAGTACTTC. Amino acids: CATTEGLGRRDEYF.

This CDR3 reads CASSYTAGSRDTQYF. CDR3 DNA sequence: TGTGCCAGCAGCTATACCGCCGGGAGTCGGGATACGCAGTATTTT. This chain links TRBV7-8 with TRBJ2-3, with D possibly TRBD2 on 6 matching bases. Trimming left V 4 bases short and J 6 bases short, with 17 bases between. The CDR3 runs 15 residues. The germline gives CDR1 SGHVS, CDR2 FQNEAQ.

The rearrangement joins TRBV6-5 to TRBJ2-3; unclear D gene. Trimming stripped 7 bases from V and 2 bases from J, with 13 bases between. Germline values: CDR1 MNHEY, CDR2 SVGAGI. This CDR3 is 14 amino acids long. The CDR3 nucleotides read TGTGCCAGCAAAAGAGCCTACCTCACAGATACGCAGTATTTT. It is translated as CASKRAYLTDTQYF.

The V call is TRBV5-1, the J call TRBJ2-7, with no clear D. Trimming pared 0 bases from V and 2 bases from J, leaving 6 bases between. The V gene's germline CDR1 is SGHRS and CDR2 YFSETQ. The CDR3 consists of 13 residues. CDR3 bases: TGCGCCAGCAGCTTGGACAGAGCCTACGAGCAGTACTTC. The encoded protein is CASSLDRAYEQYF.

CDR3 in DNA: TGTGCCAGCATTCGACAGGGCTACGAGCAGTACTTC. Encoded protein: CASIRQGYEQYF. The chain links TRBV6-1 to TRBJ2-7; 7 bases line up with TRBD1. The CDR3 is made up of 12 amino acids. Germline V gene data show CDR1 as MNHNS and CDR2 as SASEGT. The V and J ends lost 7 bases and 3 bases, in that order; junction bases with no gene match: 3.

This clone has a single count. CDR3 protein: CASSTQTSGHEQFF. The CDR3 coding sequence is TGCGCCAGCAGTACACAGACTAGCGGGCATGAGCAGTTCTTC. The chain joins TRBV10-1 to TRBJ2-1, with 10 bases that match TRBD2. Trimming cost V 5 bases and J 8 bases; bases outside gene matches: 6. CDR3 length: 14 residues. Germline V gives CDR1 WNHNN, CDR2 SYGVQD (reference sequence).

This clone was recorded a few times. This rearrangement joins TRBV5-4 to TRBJ2-5, with 12 bases lining up with TRBD2. The V and J ends lost 1 base and 2 bases, in that order; junction bases with no gene match: 9. The CDR3 sequence is 18 residues long. CDR1 is SGHNT, CDR2 YYREEE, per germline (reference sequence). The CDR3 DNA follows: TGTGCCAGCAGCTTGTCCTCCTATCTAGCGGGGGGGCAAGAGACCCAGTACTTC. Its protein is CASSLSSYLAGGQETQYF.

The chain has TRBV4-1 and TRBJ2-1; 9 nucleotides agree with TRBD2. The CDR3 extends over 15 amino acids. The junction had 8 bases not matched to a gene; V was cut back by 2 bases and J by 9 bases. CDR1 and CDR2 from the germline V gene are MGHRA and YSYEKL. The DNA for the CDR3 is TGCGCCAGCAGCCAATATAGCGGGAGTAGGGTTGAGCAGTTCTTC. Residues: CASSQYSGSRVEQFF.

The V gene is TRBV7-9, the J gene TRBJ1-1; 9 bases match TRBD1. CDR1 is SEHNR, CDR2 FQNEAQ, per germline (reference sequence). The junction had 6 bases not matched to a gene; V was cut back by 5 bases and J by 5 bases. The CDR3 totals 14 residues. The CDR3 DNA sequence: TGTGCCAGCAGCCCCGGGACAGGGTATACTGAAGCTTTCTTT. This translates into CASSPGTGYTEAFF.

The chain links TRBV28 to TRBJ2-3; 7 bases align to TRBD2. J gave up 0 bases and V 6 bases, and 15 bases lay outside the gene matches. This CDR3 spans 18 amino acids. Germline V lookup: CDR1 MDHEN, CDR2 SYDVKM. Here the CDR3 reads CASSLGGSNIFSTDTQYF. The CDR3 DNA follows: TGTGCCAGCAGCCTCGGGGGGTCCAACATTTTTAGCACAGATACGCAGTATTTT.

V and J are TRBV6-5 and TRBJ2-2, with 8 bases that match TRBD2. Germline lookup yields CDR1 MNHEY and CDR2 SVGAGI. CDR3 size: 16 residues. The V segment lost 4 bases and the J segment 1 base; nucleotides outside the gene matches: 5. CDR3 region: CASSSGLAVNTGELFF. For the CDR3, the DNA is TGTGCCAGCAGTTCCGGACTAGCAGTGAACACCGGGGAGCTGTTTTTT.

This chain joins TRBV5-1 and TRBJ2-3; 9 positions match TRBD2. The CDR3 has 16 amino acids. V dropped 4 bases and J dropped 8; count of bases not matched to a gene: 14. In germline, CDR1 is SGHRS, CDR2 YFSETQ. CDR3 DNA: TGCGCCAGCAGCCCACCGGGACTAGCTGACCCGGGTACGCAGTATTTT. It encodes CASSPPGLADPGTQYF.

The chain uses TRBV11-2 and TRBJ1-1; tentative D call: TRBD1 (5 bases). The V gene lost 4 bases and the J gene lost 0 bases, with 15 bases spanning the gap. The CDR3 extends over 16 amino acids. The V gene's germline CDR1 is SGHAT and CDR2 FQNNGV. In DNA, the CDR3 is TGTGCCAGCAGCTCCGTCGGGGGACTGTTGAACACTGAAGCTTTCTTT. Residues: CASSSVGGLLNTEAFF.

CDR3 in amino acids: CASSYNLPGTGTYNEQFF. In DNA form, the CDR3 reads TGTGCCAGCAGCTATAACCTACCCGGGACAGGTACATACAATGAGCAGTTCTTC. This chain links TRBV7-9 with TRBJ2-1; TRBD1 matches at 8 bases. J gave up 4 bases and V 4 bases, and 15 bases lay outside the gene matches. This CDR3 comprises 18 residues. The germline CDR1 and CDR2 sequences are SEHNR and FQNEAQ (reference sequence). Combining the CDR3 with reference TRBV7-9 and TRBJ2-1 gives the whole variable domain DTGVSQNPRHKITKRGQNVTFRCDPISEHNRLYWYRQTLGQGPEFLTYFQNEAQLEKSRLLSDRFSAERPKGSFSTLEIQRTEQGDSAMYLCASSYNLPGTGTYNEQFFGPGTRLTVL.